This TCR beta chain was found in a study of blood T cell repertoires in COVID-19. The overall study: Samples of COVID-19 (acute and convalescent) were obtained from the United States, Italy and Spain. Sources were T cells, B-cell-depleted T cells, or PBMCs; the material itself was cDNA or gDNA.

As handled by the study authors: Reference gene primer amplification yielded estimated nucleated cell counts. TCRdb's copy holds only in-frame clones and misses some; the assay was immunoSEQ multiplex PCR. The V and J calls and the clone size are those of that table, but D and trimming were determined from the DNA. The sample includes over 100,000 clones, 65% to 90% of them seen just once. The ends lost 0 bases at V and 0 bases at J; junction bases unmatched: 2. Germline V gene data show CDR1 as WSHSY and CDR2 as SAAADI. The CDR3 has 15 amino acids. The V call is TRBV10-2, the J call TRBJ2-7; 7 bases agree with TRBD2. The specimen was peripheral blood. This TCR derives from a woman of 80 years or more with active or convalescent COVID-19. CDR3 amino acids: CASSESGLRSYEQYF. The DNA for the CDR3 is TGCGCCAGCAGTGAGTCGGGACTACGCTCCTACGAGCAGTACTTC.